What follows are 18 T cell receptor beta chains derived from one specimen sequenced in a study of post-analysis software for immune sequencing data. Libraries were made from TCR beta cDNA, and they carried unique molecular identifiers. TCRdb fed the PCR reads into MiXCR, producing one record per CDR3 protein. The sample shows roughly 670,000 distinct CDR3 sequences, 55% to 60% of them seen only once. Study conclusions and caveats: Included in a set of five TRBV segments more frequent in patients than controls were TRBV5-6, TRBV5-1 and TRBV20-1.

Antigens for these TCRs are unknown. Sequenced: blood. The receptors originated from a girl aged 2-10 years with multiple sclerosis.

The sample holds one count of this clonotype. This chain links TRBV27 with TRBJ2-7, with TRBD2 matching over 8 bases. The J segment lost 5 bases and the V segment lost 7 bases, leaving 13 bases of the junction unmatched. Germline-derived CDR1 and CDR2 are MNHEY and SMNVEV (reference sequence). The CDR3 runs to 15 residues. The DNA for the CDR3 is TGTGCCAGCATCCCCTCGGGAGGGGATCTTAACGAGCAGTACTTC. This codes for CASIPSGGDLNEQYF.

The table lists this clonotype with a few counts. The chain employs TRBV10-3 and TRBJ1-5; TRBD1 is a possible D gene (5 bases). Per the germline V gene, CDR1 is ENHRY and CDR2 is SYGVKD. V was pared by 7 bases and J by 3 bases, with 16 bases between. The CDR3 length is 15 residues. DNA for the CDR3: TGTGCCATCAAAGGGGAAGGTTCGATCAATCAGCCCCAGCATTTT. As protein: CAIKGEGSINQPQHF.

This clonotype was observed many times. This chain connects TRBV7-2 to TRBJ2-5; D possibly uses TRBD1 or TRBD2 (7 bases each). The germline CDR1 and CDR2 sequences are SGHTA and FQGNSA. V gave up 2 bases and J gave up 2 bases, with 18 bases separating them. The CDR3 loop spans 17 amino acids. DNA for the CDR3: TGTGCCAGCAGCTTATCCAGGGGGGGAGGCGTTCAAGAGACCCAGTACTTC. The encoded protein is CASSLSRGGGVQETQYF.

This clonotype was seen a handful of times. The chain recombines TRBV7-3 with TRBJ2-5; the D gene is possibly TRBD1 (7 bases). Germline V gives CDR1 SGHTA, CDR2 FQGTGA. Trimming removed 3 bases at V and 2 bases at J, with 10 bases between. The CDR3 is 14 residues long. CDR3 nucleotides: TGTGCCAGCAGCTTGGAGGGGGCACAAGAGACCCAGTACTTC. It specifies CASSLEGAQETQYF. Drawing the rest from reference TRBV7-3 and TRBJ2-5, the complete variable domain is GAGVSQTPSNKVTEKGKYVELRCDPISGHTALYWYRQSLGQGPEFLIYFQGTGAADDSGLPNDRFFAVRPEGSVSTLKIQRTERGDSAVYLCASSLEGAQETQYFGPGTRLLVL.

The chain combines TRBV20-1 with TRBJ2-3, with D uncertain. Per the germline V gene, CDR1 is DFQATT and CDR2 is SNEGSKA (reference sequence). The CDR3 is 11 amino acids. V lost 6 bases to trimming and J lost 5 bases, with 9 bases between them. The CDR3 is CSARSLDTQYF. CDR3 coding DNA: TGCAGTGCCAGAAGCTTAGATACGCAGTATTTT.

The CDR3 DNA is TGCAGCGTTGAAGGACAGGCGACCACCCTTGGAGCTTTCTTT. Translating gives CSVEGQATTLGAFF. The V call is TRBV29-1, the J call TRBJ1-1; TRBD1 might be the D (6 bases). V was cut by 1 base and J by 10 bases, with 19 bases left in between. Per germline, CDR1 SQVTM and CDR2 ANQGSEA. CDR3 length: 14 residues.

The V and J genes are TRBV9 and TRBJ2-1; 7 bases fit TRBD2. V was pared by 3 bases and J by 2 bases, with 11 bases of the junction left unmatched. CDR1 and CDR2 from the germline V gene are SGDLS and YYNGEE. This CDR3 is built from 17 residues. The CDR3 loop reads CASSAGLPGGAYNEQFF. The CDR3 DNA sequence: TGTGCCAGCAGCGCCGGACTCCCTGGGGGGGCCTACAATGAGCAGTTCTTC.

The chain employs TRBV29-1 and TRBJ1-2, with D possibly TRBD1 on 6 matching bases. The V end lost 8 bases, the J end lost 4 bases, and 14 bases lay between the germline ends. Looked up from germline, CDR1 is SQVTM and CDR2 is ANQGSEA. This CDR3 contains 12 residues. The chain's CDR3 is CSSGTTPYGYTF. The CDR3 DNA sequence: TGCAGCTCAGGGACAACGCCCTATGGCTACACCTTC.

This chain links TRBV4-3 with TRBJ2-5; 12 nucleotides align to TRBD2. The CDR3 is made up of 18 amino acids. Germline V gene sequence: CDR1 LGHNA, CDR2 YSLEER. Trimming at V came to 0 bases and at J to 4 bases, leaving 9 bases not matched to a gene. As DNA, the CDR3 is TGCGCCAGCAGCCAAGAGGGGCTAGCGGGGGGGAGAGCAGAGACCCAGTACTTC. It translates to CASSQEGLAGGRAETQYF.

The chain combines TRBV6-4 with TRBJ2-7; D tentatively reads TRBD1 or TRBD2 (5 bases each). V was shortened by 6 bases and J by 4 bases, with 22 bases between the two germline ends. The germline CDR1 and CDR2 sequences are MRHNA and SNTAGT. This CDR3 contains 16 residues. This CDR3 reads CASSSRGARTSYEQYF. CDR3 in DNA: TGTGCCAGCAGCTCTCGGGGCGCGCGCACCTCGTACGAGCAGTACTTC.

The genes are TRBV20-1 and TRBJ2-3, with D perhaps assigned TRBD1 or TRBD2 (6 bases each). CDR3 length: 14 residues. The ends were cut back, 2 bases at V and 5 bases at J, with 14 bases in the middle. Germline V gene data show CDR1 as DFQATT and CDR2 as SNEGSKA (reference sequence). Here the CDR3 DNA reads TGCAGTGCTAGACGAGGGGGGCTGGGAGATACGCAGTATTTT. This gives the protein CSARRGGLGDTQYF.

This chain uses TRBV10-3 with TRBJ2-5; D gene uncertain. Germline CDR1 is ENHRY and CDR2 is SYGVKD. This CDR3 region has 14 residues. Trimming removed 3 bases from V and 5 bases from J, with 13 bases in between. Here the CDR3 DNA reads TGTGCCATCAGTGATGAACCGGATTCGGAGACCCAGTACTTC. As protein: CAISDEPDSETQYF.

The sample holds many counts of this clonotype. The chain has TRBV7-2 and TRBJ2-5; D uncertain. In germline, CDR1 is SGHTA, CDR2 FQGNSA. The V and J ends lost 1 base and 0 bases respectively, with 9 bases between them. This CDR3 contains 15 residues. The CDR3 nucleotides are TGTGCCAGCAGCTTAGACGTAGGGTACCAAGAGACCCAGTACTTC. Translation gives CASSLDVGYQETQYF. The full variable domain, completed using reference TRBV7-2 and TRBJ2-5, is GAGVSQSPSNKVTEKGKDVELRCDPISGHTALYWYRQSLGQGLEFLIYFQGNSAPDKSGLPSDRFSAERTGGSVSTLTIQRTQQEDSAVYLCASSLDVGYQETQYFGPGTRLLVL.

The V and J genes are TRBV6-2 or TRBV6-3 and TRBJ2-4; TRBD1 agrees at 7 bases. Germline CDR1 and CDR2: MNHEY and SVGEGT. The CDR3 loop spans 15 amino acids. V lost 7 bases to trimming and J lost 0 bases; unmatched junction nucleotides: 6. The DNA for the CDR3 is TGTGCCAGCAAGGGGGCATTCCTAGCCAAAAACATTCAGTACTTC. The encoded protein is CASKGAFLAKNIQYF.

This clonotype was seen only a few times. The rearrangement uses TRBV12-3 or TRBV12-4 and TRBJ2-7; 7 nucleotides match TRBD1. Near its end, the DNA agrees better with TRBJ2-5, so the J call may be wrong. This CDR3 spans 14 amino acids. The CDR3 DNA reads TGTGCCAGCAGTCCCGACAGGGATACGGAGACCCAGTACTTC. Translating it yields CASSPDRDTETQYF.

CDR3 residues: CASSVDGSGGLIDTQYF. DNA for the CDR3: TGTGCCAGCAGCGTAGACGGTAGCGGGGGGTTAATAGATACGCAGTATTTT. The rearrangement uses TRBV9 and TRBJ2-3; 10 nucleotides line up with TRBD2. There are 17 residues in the CDR3. Germline V gene sequence: CDR1 SGDLS, CDR2 YYNGEE. V gave up 0 bases and J gave up 5 bases; unmatched junction bases: 9.

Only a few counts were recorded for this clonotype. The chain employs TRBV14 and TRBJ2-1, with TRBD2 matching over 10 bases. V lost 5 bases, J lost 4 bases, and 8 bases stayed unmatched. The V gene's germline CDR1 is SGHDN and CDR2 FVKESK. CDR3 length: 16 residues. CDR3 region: CASSSWGLANYNEQFF. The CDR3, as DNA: TGTGCCAGCAGCTCTTGGGGACTAGCGAATTACAATGAGCAGTTCTTC.

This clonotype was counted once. This CDR3 reads CATSRAKGRETQYF. The CDR3 nucleotides are TGTGCCACCAGCAGAGCGAAGGGACGAGAGACCCAGTACTTC. V is TRBV15 and J is TRBJ2-5; tentatively, D is TRBD1 or TRBD2 (5 bases each). This CDR3 has 14 amino acids. V lost 1 base to trimming and J lost 4 bases, with 10 bases between them. CDR1 is LNHNV and CDR2 is YYDKDF in the germline V gene (reference sequence). Variable domain in full (rest from reference TRBV15 and TRBJ2-5): DAMVIQNPRYQVTQFGKPVTLSCSQTLNHNVMYWYQQKSSQAPKLLFHYYDKDFNNEADTPDNFQSRRPNTSFCFLDIRSPGLGDTAMYLCATSRAKGRETQYFGPGTRLLVL.